Shown below are 11 T cell receptor beta chains from a single sample sequenced in a study of blood T cell repertoires in COVID-19. Produced via immunoSEQ multiplex PCR; TCRdb's table is partial and in-frame only. The sample includes 11,000 to 15,000 clones, roughly nine tenths of them seen just once. Sequencing was done on a sample of peripheral blood. These receptors were obtained from a man in his forties or fifties with active COVID-19.

Worth noting for this clone: Other DNA sequences in the sample encode the same CDR3. V usage is TRBV9 and J usage is TRBJ2-1; 7 bases line up with TRBD2. There are 17 residues in the CDR3. Germline values: CDR1 SGDLS, CDR2 YYNGEE. After removal of 4 bases from V and 1 base from J, the junction contained 11 bases not matched to a gene. Here the CDR3 DNA reads TGTGCCAGCAGCCCCCGAGGGCGCGGGAGTTCCTACAATGAGCAGTTCTTC. This codes for CASSPRGRGSSYNEQFF. Full variable domain (remainder filled in from reference TRBV9 and TRBJ2-1): DSGVTQTPKHLITATGQRVTLRCSPRSGDLSVYWYQQSLDQGLQFLIQYYNGEERAKGNILERFSAQQFPDLHSELNLSSLELGDSALYFCASSPRGRGSSYNEQFFGPGTRLTVL.

The chain has TRBV6-5 and TRBJ2-6; D gene ambiguous. Trimming took off 8 bases at V and 3 bases at J, with 5 bases between the two ends. Germline V gene sequence: CDR1 MNHEY, CDR2 SVGAGI. The CDR3 totals 12 residues. CDR3 DNA: TGTGCCAGCGTTCTTGGGGCCAACGTCCTGACTTTC. As protein: CASVLGANVLTF.

The chain has TRBV30 and TRBJ2-7, with D tentatively TRBD2 (5 bases). CDR1 and CDR2 from the germline V gene are GTSNPN and SVGIG (reference sequence). Trimming cost V 2 bases and J 6 bases, with 14 bases left between them. This CDR3 contains 13 residues. The CDR3 region has the DNA TGTGCCTGGAGTCGAGGGTCGCATACCGAGCAGTACTTC. This sequence encodes CAWSRGSHTEQYF. Looking up the rest from reference TRBV30 and TRBJ2-7 gives the full variable domain: SQTIHQWPATLVQPVGSPLSLECTVEGTSNPNLYWYRQAAGRGLQLLFYSVGIGQISSEVPQNLSASRPQDRQFILSSKKLLLSDSGFYLCAWSRGSHTEQYFGPGTRLTVT.

This clone was observed a single time. One end of the junction is discordant with germline, which a read error may explain. This chain links TRBV3-1 (or the pseudogene TRBV3-2) with TRBJ2-5; TRBD2 is a possible D gene (6 bases). The length of the CDR3 is 16 residues. From germline, CDR1 is LGHDT and CDR2 YNNKEL (reference sequence). The CDR3 DNA is TGTGCCAGCAGCCAAGTGGGCGGGAACCTTAAAGAGATCCAGTACTTC. It specifies CASSQVGGNLKEIQYF.

The chain uses TRBV4-3 and TRBJ1-4, with a possible D match to TRBD1 (5 bases). CDR3 length equals 14 residues. The germline V gene has CDR1 LGHNA and CDR2 YSLEER. The V and J ends lost 4 bases and 10 bases respectively, with 16 bases between them. The CDR3, as DNA: TGCGCCAGCAGCCCTCCTGGGGGGGTTGGAAAACTGTTTTTT. This encodes CASSPPGGVGKLFF.

A few counts support this clone. This chain connects TRBV6-6 to TRBJ1-5; TRBD1 might be the D (5 bases). Germline values: CDR1 MNHNY, CDR2 SVGAGI (reference sequence). Trimming removed 2 bases from V and 2 bases from J, with 13 bases in between. The CDR3 spans 16 residues. The CDR3 spells CASSYVRLGGNQPQHF. Here the CDR3 DNA reads TGTGCCAGCAGTTACGTTCGCTTAGGGGGCAATCAGCCCCAGCATTTT.

V is TRBV10-3 and J is TRBJ2-2; D is undetermined. Germline-derived CDR1 and CDR2 are ENHRY and SYGVKD. Trimming stripped 5 bases from V and 6 bases from J, with 7 bases between. The CDR3 is 12 residues long. CDR3 protein: CAISQLSGELFF. CDR3 in DNA: TGTGCCATCAGTCAACTTTCCGGGGAGCTGTTTTTT.

This clone has a single count. V usage is TRBV5-6 and J usage is TRBJ1-2, with TRBD1 matching over 7 bases. This CDR3 region has 14 residues. Unmatched junction bases numbered 11, after V lost 4 bases and J lost 8 bases. CDR1 SGHDT and CDR2 YYEEEE come from the germline V gene. The CDR3 DNA is TGTGCCAGCAGCGGGAAGGGGGCCCCCCGAGGCTACACCTTC. Protein: CASSGKGAPRGYTF. Complete variable domain (other parts from reference TRBV5-6 and TRBJ1-2): DAGVTQSPTHLIKTRGQQVTLRCSPKSGHDTVSWYQQALGQGPQFIFQYYEEEERQRGNFPDRFSGHQFPNYSSELNVNALLLGDSALYLCASSGKGAPRGYTFGSGTRLTVV.

The J gene is TRBJ1-2, the V gene TRBV28; 7 nucleotides line up with TRBD1. The V segment lost 3 bases and the J segment 2 bases; nucleotides outside the gene matches: 0. Germline CDR1 and CDR2: MDHEN and SYDVKM. This CDR3 contains 13 residues. Written as DNA, the CDR3 is TGTGCCAGCAGTTTGACAGGGAACTATGGCTACACCTTC. Translated, it gives CASSLTGNYGYTF.

V is TRBV19 and J is TRBJ1-4, with TRBD1 matching 10 bases. V shed 5 bases and J 8 bases; nucleotides not matched to a gene: 20. The CDR3 spans 19 residues. CDR1 and CDR2 from the germline V gene are LNHDA and SQIVND (reference sequence). The CDR3 loop is CASSLGRTGGGGLREKLFF. CDR3 coding DNA: TGTGCCAGTAGTCTCGGGAGGACAGGGGGAGGGGGCCTACGGGAAAAACTGTTTTTT.

The chain carries TRBV12-3 or TRBV12-4 and TRBJ1-4; D call uncertain. The CDR3 runs 13 residues. Trimming stripped 7 bases from V and 7 bases from J, with 13 bases between. The DNA of the CDR3 is TGTGCCAGCACTTCCCCCAGTGGTGAAAAACTGTTTTTT. Residues: CASTSPSGEKLFF.